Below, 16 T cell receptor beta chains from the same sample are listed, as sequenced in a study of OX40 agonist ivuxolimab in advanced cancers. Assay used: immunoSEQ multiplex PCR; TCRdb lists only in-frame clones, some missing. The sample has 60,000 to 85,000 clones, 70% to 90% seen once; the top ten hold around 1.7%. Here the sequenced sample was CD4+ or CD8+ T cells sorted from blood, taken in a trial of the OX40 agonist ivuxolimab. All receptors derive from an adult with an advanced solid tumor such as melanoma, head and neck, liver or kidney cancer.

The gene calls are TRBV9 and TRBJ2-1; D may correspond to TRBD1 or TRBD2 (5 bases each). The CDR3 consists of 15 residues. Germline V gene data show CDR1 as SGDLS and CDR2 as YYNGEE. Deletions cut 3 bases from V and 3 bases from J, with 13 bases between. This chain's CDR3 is CASSARTGGYNEQFF. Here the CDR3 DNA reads TGTGCCAGCAGCGCTCGGACTGGGGGCTACAATGAGCAGTTCTTC.

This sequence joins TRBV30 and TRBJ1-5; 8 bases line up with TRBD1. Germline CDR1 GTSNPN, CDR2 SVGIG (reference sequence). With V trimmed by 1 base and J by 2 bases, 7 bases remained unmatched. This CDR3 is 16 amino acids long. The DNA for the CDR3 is TGTGCCTGGAGTGACAAACCGGGACAGGGCAATCAGCCCCAGCATTTT. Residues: CAWSDKPGQGNQPQHF.

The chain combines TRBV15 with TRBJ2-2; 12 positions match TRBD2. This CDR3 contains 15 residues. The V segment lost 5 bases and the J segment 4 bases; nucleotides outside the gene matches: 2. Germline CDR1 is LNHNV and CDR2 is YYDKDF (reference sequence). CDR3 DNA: TGTGCCACCAGCGCACTAGCGGGGGGCACCGGGGAGCTGTTTTTT. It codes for CATSALAGGTGELFF. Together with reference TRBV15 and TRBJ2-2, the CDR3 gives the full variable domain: DAMVIQNPRYQVTQFGKPVTLSCSQTLNHNVMYWYQQKSSQAPKLLFHYYDKDFNNEADTPDNFQSRRPNTSFCFLDIRSPGLGDTAMYLCATSALAGGTGELFFGEGSRLTVL.

Here the CDR3 DNA reads TGTGCCAGCAGCTTAACTAGCGGGGGCCCCAGGGTGGATACGCAGTATTTT. It translates to CASSLTSGGPRVDTQYF. This sequence joins TRBV7-9 and TRBJ2-3; 11 bases align to TRBD2. Germline CDR1 SEHNR, CDR2 FQNEAQ (reference sequence). The J segment lost 6 bases and the V segment lost 2 bases, leaving 10 bases of the junction unmatched. The CDR3 length is 17 residues.

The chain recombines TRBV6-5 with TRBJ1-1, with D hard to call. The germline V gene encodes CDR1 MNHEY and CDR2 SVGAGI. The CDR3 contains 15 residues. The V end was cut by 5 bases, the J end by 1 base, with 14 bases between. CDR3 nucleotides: TGTGCCAGCAGTCTGGCCGGGATCAGGAACACTGAAGCTTTCTTT. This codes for CASSLAGIRNTEAFF.

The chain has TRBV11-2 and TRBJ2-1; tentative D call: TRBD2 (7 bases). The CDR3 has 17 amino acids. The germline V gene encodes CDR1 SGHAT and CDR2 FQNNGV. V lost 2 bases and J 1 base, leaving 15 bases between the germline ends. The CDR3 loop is CASSLTMGGRSYNEQFF. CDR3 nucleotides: TGTGCCAGCAGCTTAACTATGGGGGGGCGATCCTACAATGAGCAGTTCTTC.

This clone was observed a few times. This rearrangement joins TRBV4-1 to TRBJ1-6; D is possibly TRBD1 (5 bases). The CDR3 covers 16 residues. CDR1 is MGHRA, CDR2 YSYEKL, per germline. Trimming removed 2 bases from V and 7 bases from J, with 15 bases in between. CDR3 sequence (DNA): TGCGCCAGCAGCCAAAGACGGGACGTGGGAAATTCACCCCTCCACTTT. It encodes CASSQRRDVGNSPLHF.

The CDR3 here is CAWSAPGTGYRQPQHF. DNA for the CDR3: TGTGCCTGGAGTGCACCCGGGACAGGGTACCGGCAGCCCCAGCATTTT. The V gene is TRBV30, the J gene TRBJ1-5, with 9 bases that match TRBD1. This CDR3 has 16 amino acids. Germline trimming cut 1 base from V and 7 bases from J; bases unmatched to any gene: 11. CDR1 and CDR2 (germline): GTSNPN, SVGIG (reference sequence).

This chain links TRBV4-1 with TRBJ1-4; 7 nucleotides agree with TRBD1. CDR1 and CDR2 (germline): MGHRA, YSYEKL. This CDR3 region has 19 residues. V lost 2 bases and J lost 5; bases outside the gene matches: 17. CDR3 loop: CASSQTETGMAGGNEKLFF. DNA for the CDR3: TGCGCCAGCAGCCAAACTGAGACAGGGATGGCGGGGGGCAATGAAAAACTGTTTTTT.

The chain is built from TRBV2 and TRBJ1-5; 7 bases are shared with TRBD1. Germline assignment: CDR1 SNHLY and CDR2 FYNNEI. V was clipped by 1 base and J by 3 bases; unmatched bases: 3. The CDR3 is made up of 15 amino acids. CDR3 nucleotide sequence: TGTGCCAGCAGTGAAGGGACAGGAGTCAATCAGCCCCAGCATTTT. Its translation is CASSEGTGVNQPQHF.

CDR3 coding DNA: TGTGCCAGCAGTCCCCAGGACTCCTACGAGCAGTACTTC. Residues: CASSPQDSYEQYF. The V gene is TRBV28, the J gene TRBJ2-7, with unresolved D. This CDR3 spans 13 amino acids. Germline V lookup: CDR1 MDHEN, CDR2 SYDVKM. The V gene lost 5 bases and the J gene lost 0 bases, with 8 bases spanning the gap.

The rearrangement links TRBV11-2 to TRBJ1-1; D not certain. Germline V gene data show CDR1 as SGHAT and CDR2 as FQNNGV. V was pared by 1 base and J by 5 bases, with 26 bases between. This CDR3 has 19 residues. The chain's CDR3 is CASSLAGFRSTLENTEAFF. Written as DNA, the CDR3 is TGTGCCAGCAGCTTAGCCGGGTTCCGGTCAACTCTCGAGAATACTGAAGCTTTCTTT.

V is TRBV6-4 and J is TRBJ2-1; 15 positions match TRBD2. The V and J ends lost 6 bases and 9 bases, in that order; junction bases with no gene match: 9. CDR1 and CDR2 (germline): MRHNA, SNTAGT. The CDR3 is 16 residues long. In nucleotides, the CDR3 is TGTGCCAGCAGGGGACTAGCGGGGGGCCGGTTAGTTGAGCAGTTCTTC. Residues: CASRGLAGGRLVEQFF.

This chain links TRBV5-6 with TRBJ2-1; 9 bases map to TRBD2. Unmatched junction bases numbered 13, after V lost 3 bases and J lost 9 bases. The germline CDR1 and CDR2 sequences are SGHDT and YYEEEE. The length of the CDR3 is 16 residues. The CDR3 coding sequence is TGTGCCAGCAGCTCCTTTAGCGGGAGTGCCTCACTTGAGCAGTTCTTC. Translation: CASSSFSGSASLEQFF.

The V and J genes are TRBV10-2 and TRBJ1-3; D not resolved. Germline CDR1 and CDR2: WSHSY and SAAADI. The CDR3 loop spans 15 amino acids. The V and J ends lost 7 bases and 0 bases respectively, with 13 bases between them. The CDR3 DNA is TGCGCCAGCACCACCGGACCGCTCTCTGGAAACACCATATATTTT. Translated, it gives CASTTGPLSGNTIYF.

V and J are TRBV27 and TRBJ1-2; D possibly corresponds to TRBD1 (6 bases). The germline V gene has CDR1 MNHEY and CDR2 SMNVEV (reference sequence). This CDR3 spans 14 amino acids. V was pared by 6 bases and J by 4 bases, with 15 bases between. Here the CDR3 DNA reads TGTGCCAGCAGACTCACAGGGTCCCCCTATGGCTACACCTTC. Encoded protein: CASRLTGSPYGYTF.